Listed below are T cell receptor beta chains from one sample, sequenced in a study of T cells after yellow fever vaccination. TCRdb called the 5' RACE reads again in MiXCR, with one record for every CDR3 protein. The repertoire holds 95,000 to 150,000 distinct CDR3 sequences, with roughly 10% as singletons. This specimen consisted of CD8+ T cells sorted from PBMCs, obtained on the day of the yellow fever booster vaccination. Receptors were obtained from a man aged 18 to 30 who received the YFV17D yellow fever vaccine. Each CDR3 is given with its conserved first and last residue. D genes are given only for firm matches. Some rows have no size entry. The others give once, few or many, or a class for an expanded clone.

size: few
D: -
V: TRBV7-3
J: TRBJ2-3
DNA: TGTGCCAGCAGCTTAGAGTCTATTAGCACAGATACGCAGTATTTT
CDR3: CASSLESISTDTQYF

size: -
D: -
V: TRBV20-1
J: TRBJ2-3
DNA: TGCAGTGCTAGAAGTAGAATCAGACCCACAGATACGCAGTATTTT
CDR3: CSARSRIRPTDTQYF

size: many
D: -
V: TRBV20-1
J: TRBJ2-1
DNA: TGCAGTGCTAGTCTGGAGGGCCTCGGGGAGCAGTTCTTC
CDR3: CSASLEGLGEQFF

size: -
D: -
V: TRBV6-2/TRBV6-3
J: TRBJ2-7
DNA: TGTGCCAGCAGTTACGGGGCCGTAACCTACGAGCAGTACTTC
CDR3: CASSYGAVTYEQYF

size: few
D: TRBD1
V: TRBV12-3/TRBV12-4
J: TRBJ1-5
DNA: TGTGCCAGCAGTTTAGCACAGGGGGCGGTTGAGCCCCAGCATTTT
CDR3: CASSLAQGAVEPQHF

size: few
D: -
V: TRBV12-3/TRBV12-4
J: TRBJ2-7
DNA: TGTGCCAGCAGTTCGGGAGTCTCCTACGAGCAGTACTTC
CDR3: CASSSGVSYEQYF

size: many
D: TRBD2
V: TRBV20-1
J: TRBJ2-5
DNA: TGCAGTGCTAGGTCACTAGCGGGCCAGTACCAAGAGACCCAGTACTTC
CDR3: CSARSLAGQYQETQYF

size: few
D: -
V: TRBV7-9
J: TRBJ2-7
DNA: TGTGCCAGCAGCCACCCCCTCGGTATGCCCTACGAGCAGTACTTC
CDR3: CASSHPLGMPYEQYF

size: few
D: -
V: TRBV4-1
J: TRBJ1-1
DNA: TGCGCCAGCAGGACGATCTCTGAAGCTTTCTTT
CDR3: CASRTISEAFF

size: few
D: TRBD2
V: TRBV6-5
J: TRBJ2-3
DNA: TGTGCCAGCAGCTGGACTAGCGGGGGGGTAGATACGCAGTATTTT
CDR3: CASSWTSGGVDTQYF

size: few
D: TRBD1
V: TRBV2
J: TRBJ1-2
DNA: TGTGCCAGCAGAGACCGGGACAGGGCCACTAACTATGGCTACACCTTC
CDR3: CASRDRDRATNYGYTF

size: -
D: -
V: TRBV4-1
J: TRBJ2-3
DNA: TGCGCCAGCAGCCAAGATCCGATAGATACGCAGTATTTT
CDR3: CASSQDPIDTQYF

size: -
D: -
V: TRBV11-2
J: TRBJ2-5
DNA: TGTGCCAGCAGTCCCGTTAGGGGTATGGAGACCCAGTACTTC
CDR3: CASSPVRGMETQYF

size: -
D: -
V: TRBV20-1
J: TRBJ1-1
DNA: TGCAGTGCTCACACTGAAGCTTTCTTT
CDR3: CSAHTEAFF

size: -
D: -
V: TRBV4-1
J: TRBJ2-4
DNA: TGCGCCAGCAGCCAAGGGACGGTAGTCAAAAACATTCAGTACTTC
CDR3: CASSQGTVVKNIQYF

size: few
D: -
V: TRBV7-9
J: TRBJ1-2
DNA: TGTGCCAGCAGCTTAGGGGACGGACGGCTCTATGGCTACACCTTC
CDR3: CASSLGDGRLYGYTF

size: few
D: TRBD2
V: TRBV5-1
J: TRBJ2-1
DNA: TGCGCCAGCAGCTTGGCTAGCGGGGGGCACTCCTACAATGAGCAGTTCTTC
CDR3: CASSLASGGHSYNEQFF

size: few
D: -
V: TRBV4-2
J: TRBJ1-1
DNA: TGTGCCAGCAGCCAGGACAGACGCACGGCCGAAGCTTTCTTT
CDR3: CASSQDRRTAEAFF

size: few
D: TRBD1
V: TRBV7-6
J: TRBJ2-3
DNA: TGTGCCAGCAGCTTGACAGGGGGCCGCACAGATACGCAGTATTTT
CDR3: CASSLTGGRTDTQYF

size: few
D: TRBD2
V: TRBV20-1
J: TRBJ2-3
DNA: TGCAGTGCTTCCGGACTAGCGGAAGACAGCACAGATACGCAGTATTTT
CDR3: CSASGLAEDSTDTQYF

size: -
D: -
V: TRBV9
J: TRBJ2-5
DNA: TGTGCCAGCAGCAACCCCGACGGGCCTTCGAAGACCCAGTACTTC
CDR3: CASSNPDGPSKTQYF

size: -
D: -
V: TRBV4-3
J: TRBJ2-1
DNA: TGCGCCAGCAGCCAAGAGGGAACAGAAATCTACAATGAGCAGTTCTTC
CDR3: CASSQEGTEIYNEQFF

size: -
D: TRBD2
V: TRBV15
J: TRBJ2-3
DNA: TGTGCCACTCTAGCGGGGGGCACAGATACGCAGTATTTT
CDR3: CATLAGGTDTQYF

size: many
D: -
V: TRBV7-3
J: TRBJ2-2
DNA: TGTGCCAGCAGCATGTCGCAAGTTGGGGAGCTGTTTTTT
CDR3: CASSMSQVGELFF

size: -
D: -
V: TRBV29-1
J: TRBJ2-2
DNA: TGCAGCGTTGTAGCAGCGAACACCGGGGAGCTGTTTTTT
CDR3: CSVVAANTGELFF

size: -
D: TRBD1
V: TRBV9
J: TRBJ1-6
DNA: TGTGCCAGCAGCCCCGGGACAGGGGGTTTCTCACCCCTCCACTTT
CDR3: CASSPGTGGFSPLHF

size: -
D: -
V: TRBV3-2
J: TRBJ1-1
DNA: TGTGCCAGCAGCCAAGTGACAGGGGCGAGATTGAACACTGAAGCTTTCTTT
CDR3: CASSQVTGARLNTEAFF

size: many
D: -
V: TRBV12-3/TRBV12-4
J: TRBJ1-4
DNA: TGTGCCAGCAGTTATTTTCGGGAGGACATAATTAATGAAAAACTGTTTTTT
CDR3: CASSYFREDIINEKLFF

size: many
D: -
V: TRBV2
J: TRBJ1-6
DNA: TGTGCCAGCAGTCCACGGGGGGGACCTAGCTCCTATAATTCACCCCTCCACTTT
CDR3: CASSPRGGPSSYNSPLHF

size: few
D: TRBD2
V: TRBV11-2
J: TRBJ2-3
DNA: TGTGCCAGCACCCCAAGCGGGGGAGTTTATGATACGCAGTATTTT
CDR3: CASTPSGGVYDTQYF

size: -
D: -
V: TRBV11-2
J: TRBJ2-2
DNA: TGTGCCAGCAGCTTATACTCCGCCGGGGGAGGCACCGGGGAGCTGTTTTTT
CDR3: CASSLYSAGGGTGELFF

size: few
D: TRBD2
V: TRBV7-8
J: TRBJ2-4
DNA: TGTGCCAGCAGCTCGACTAGCGGTGAAAACATTCAGTACTTC
CDR3: CASSSTSGENIQYF

size: -
D: TRBD2
V: TRBV9
J: TRBJ2-3
DNA: TGTGCCAGCAGCGCTAGCGGGGGGGGCACAGATACGCAGTATTTT
CDR3: CASSASGGGTDTQYF

size: few
D: TRBD1
V: TRBV5-1
J: TRBJ1-1
DNA: TGCGCCAGCAGCCATACCAGACCCGGGACAGAAACTGAAGCTTTCTTT
CDR3: CASSHTRPGTETEAFF

size: -
D: TRBD2
V: TRBV6-2/TRBV6-3
J: TRBJ2-1
DNA: TGTGCCAGCAGTTACTTGGGACTAGCGTCAAATGAGCAGTTCTTC
CDR3: CASSYLGLASNEQFF

size: many
D: TRBD1
V: TRBV24-1
J: TRBJ2-7
DNA: TGTGCCACCAGTGATCTGACTGAACAGGGGGCTAGGTACGAGCAGTACTTC
CDR3: CATSDLTEQGARYEQYF

size: few
D: TRBD1
V: TRBV20-1
J: TRBJ2-1
DNA: TGCAGTGCGGCCGACAGGGCTAATTACAATGAGCAGTTCTTC
CDR3: CSAADRANYNEQFF

size: few
D: TRBD2
V: TRBV7-9
J: TRBJ2-3
DNA: TGTGCCAGCAGCTCGCTAGCGGGTGGAGATACGCAGTATTTT
CDR3: CASSSLAGGDTQYF

size: few
D: -
V: TRBV23-1
J: TRBJ1-2
DNA: TGCGCCAGCAGTCCCCTTGGCTCCCTCAGGCGCAAGGGGCACGGCTACACCTTC
CDR3: CASSPLGSLRRKGHGYTF

size: many
D: -
V: TRBV12-3/TRBV12-4
J: TRBJ2-1
DNA: TGTGCCAGCAGTCCCGAGGAGAGCTCCTACAATGAGCAGTTCTTC
CDR3: CASSPEESSYNEQFF

size: many
D: -
V: TRBV4-3
J: TRBJ2-2
DNA: TGCGCCAGCAGCCAAGATAGGAGCGAGAACACCGGGGAGCTGTTTTTT
CDR3: CASSQDRSENTGELFF

size: few
D: -
V: TRBV27
J: TRBJ1-4
DNA: TGTGCCAGCAGTTTAGAGCAGGGACTGGATGAAAAACTGTTTTTT
CDR3: CASSLEQGLDEKLFF

size: few
D: -
V: TRBV29-1
J: TRBJ2-5
DNA: TGCAGCGTTGAAGGGGAGCAGCCGTACCAAGAGACCCAGTACTTC
CDR3: CSVEGEQPYQETQYF

size: few
D: TRBD1
V: TRBV4-1
J: TRBJ2-1
DNA: TGCGCCAGCAGAGACAGGCCGGGACAGGATCTCAATGAGCAGTTCTTC
CDR3: CASRDRPGQDLNEQFF

size: -
D: TRBD2
V: TRBV9
J: TRBJ2-3
DNA: TGTGCCAGCAGCCTCCGTGCGGGGGGAAGCACAGATACGCAGTATTTT
CDR3: CASSLRAGGSTDTQYF

size: -
D: -
V: TRBV6-1
J: TRBJ2-1
DNA: TGTGCCAGCAGTGAAGGGGGTAGCTCCTACAATGAGCAGTTCTTC
CDR3: CASSEGGSSYNEQFF

size: -
D: -
V: TRBV24-1
J: TRBJ2-1
DNA: TGTGCCACCAGTGGGTCCGGGTTCGAGCAGTTCTTC
CDR3: CATSGSGFEQFF

size: -
D: TRBD1
V: TRBV6-6
J: TRBJ1-1
DNA: TGTGCCAGCAGTTACTCGAGGGGGCCCACTGAAGCTTTCTTT
CDR3: CASSYSRGPTEAFF

size: few
D: TRBD1
V: TRBV6-2/TRBV6-3
J: TRBJ1-4
DNA: TGTGCCAGCAGTCTACCGGACAGGGATGAAAAACTGTTTTTT
CDR3: CASSLPDRDEKLFF

size: -
D: TRBD2
V: TRBV27
J: TRBJ2-1
DNA: TGTGCCAGCAGTATAGGACTAGCGGCATACAATGAGCAGTTCTTC
CDR3: CASSIGLAAYNEQFF

size: few
D: TRBD1
V: TRBV10-2
J: TRBJ1-5
DNA: TGCGCCAGCAGCCTGGGGACAGGGGGCTATCAGCCCCAGCATTTT
CDR3: CASSLGTGGYQPQHF

size: -
D: -
V: TRBV3-1
J: TRBJ2-5
DNA: TGTGCCAGCAGCCGCCGGACCTGGGAGACCCAGTACTTC
CDR3: CASSRRTWETQYF

size: -
D: -
V: TRBV7-9
J: TRBJ2-1
DNA: TGTGCCAGCAACCCCGGGTCGACCCTCGGACTTTACAATGAGCAGTTCTTC
CDR3: CASNPGSTLGLYNEQFF

size: -
D: -
V: TRBV29-1
J: TRBJ2-7
DNA: TGCAGCGTCTCCTTGGGGGCCGCCCTCGAGCAGTACTTC
CDR3: CSVSLGAALEQYF

size: few
D: -
V: TRBV12-3/TRBV12-4
J: TRBJ2-3
DNA: TGTGCCAGCAGCTCACTAGAAGATACGCAGTATTTT
CDR3: CASSSLEDTQYF